This entry features one TCR beta chain sequence. Its target antigen remains unknown. No clone much larger than this one lies a single base away; base qualities are absent. In the prospective study, participants were about 18 to 100 years old, resided in about two dozen geographic areas of the United States, and were enrolled through a virtual design. To assign participants to cohorts, the prospective study relied on clinical history that participants themselves reported in a screening survey and a study questionnaire. Recovered participants in ImmuneRACE Cohort 3 were defined as having two consecutive negative NP/OP PCR tests, clearance from a healthcare professional, or resolution of symptoms. In the prospective study, whole blood, serum and a nasopharyngeal or oropharyngeal swab were collected from each participant by mobile phlebotomists. Prospective study participants could optionally give additional blood draws and questionnaires over an approximately 2-month period. Before DNA extraction, blood samples from the prospective study were shipped at room temperature or frozen.

This sample was included in a study of blood T cell repertoires in COVID-19 (dated by TCRdb to the early 2020s). Study-level background: Samples from collaborators originated in the United States, Italy and Spain and spanned both the acute and convalescent phases of COVID-19. The material from the prospective study consisted of cDNA or gDNA derived from T cells, B-cell-depleted T cells, or PBMCs. Samples were obtained from the ongoing ImmuneRACE study (first 160 participants) and from over 1,000 subjects provided by 6 global collaborators. The repertoires were made available in a free public database intended to serve as a resource for research on the immune response to SARS-CoV-2. HLA class I and class II types, where available, came from metadata supplied by the sample provider rather than from assay-based typing. Nearly every sample came with metadata listing a de-identified subject ID, COVID-19 status, age in years and sex. Deeply sampled blood TCRbeta repertoires from subjects exposed to, actively infected with, or recovered from COVID-19 were included in the dataset. Overall study results and their limits: Clinical and demographic metadata were provided uncurated, with the amount varying by source and participant.

The CDR1 and CDR2 encoded by the germline V gene (reference sequence) are LGHDT and YNNKEL. The CDR3, cysteine through phenylalanine, is 18 amino acids long. Of all the DNA, just the CDR3 is kept, 54 bases in frame from base 1. The V end loses 0 bases and the J end loses 0 bases, and a stretch of 15 bases separates them. TCRbeta CDR3 regions were amplified from genomic DNA using the immunoSEQ Assay, a bias-controlled multiplex PCR. Turning to the authors' computational methods: The number of nucleated cells in each sample was estimated from the amplification of reference gene primers within the assay. To quantify the absolute abundance of each unique TCRbeta CDR3 rearrangement, sequence reads were collapsed and filtered. Productive Simpson clonality was computed per sample as the square root of Simpson's diversity index over productive rearrangements. TCRdb re-hosts the immuneACCESS table, in-frame sequences only. Its copies lack some clones; in the studies checked, an unresolved V gene accounts for under half of them, and the cause for the rest is not known. V and J calls and clone size are as listed in that table; D and trimming were resolved from the DNA. This sample lists around 300,000 clones; roughly nine tenths were detected once. The leading ten clones occupy roughly a tenth of the sample.

The clonotype originates from a woman in her twenties or thirties who had recovered from COVID-19. Sequenced material: PBMCs or T cells enriched from blood (not recorded which). The chain employs TRBV3-1 (or the pseudogene TRBV3-2) and TRBJ2-1, with the D gene call left open. The CDR3 is CASSQDQPSPSSYNEQFF. The sequence in DNA is TGTGCCAGCAGCCAAGATCAACCCTCTCCCAGCTCCTACAATGAGCAGTTCTTC.